This TCR beta chain was sequenced during a study of vaccination effects on CD4 cells after COVID-19. Points from the study as a whole: Convalescent patients were few in the study, and early post-infection timepoints were absent. Common cold coronavirus cross-reactivity was shown by only 1 of 255 vaccine-induced clones in healthy vaccinees.

Per the germline V gene, CDR1 is SNHLY and CDR2 is FYNNEI. CDR3 length: 15 residues. The ends were cut back, 6 bases at V and 5 bases at J, with 19 bases in the middle. ViraFEST expansion of antigen-specific CD4+ T cells with viral peptide pools preceded sequencing. Having been cultured for about ten days, the cells underwent CD4+ T cell isolation. Two-dose BNT162b2 or mRNA-1273 vaccination was given to participants. In the vaccine recipients, nucleocapsid antibodies were negative and there was no prior SARS-CoV-2 infection. Each culture well received roughly 1.9 million PBMC. These cells were then cultured in IMDM with 10 IU/ml IL-2 and about 9.9 ug/ml peptides. To note about this clone: As yet, its antigen is unknown.

Profiled with immunoSEQ multiplex PCR; TCRdb holds only in-frame clones, not every one. This sample carries 55,000 to 70,000 clones, 76% of them seen once, and the ten largest clones take about 0.91%. This receptor was obtained from a human donor who received a COVID-19 vaccine. This material consisted of CD4+ T cells from PBMCs cultured with HCoV-OC43 spike peptides, taken after COVID-19 vaccination. As to subset: HCoV-OC43 spike overlapping peptide pool stimulation. The chain links TRBV2 to TRBJ2-5; D could derive from TRBD1 or TRBD2 (5 bases each). In nucleotides, the CDR3 is TGTGCCAGCAGAGACGGGACCCTTAGCAGGGAGACCCAGTACTTC. It yields the protein CASRDGTLSRETQYF.